One TCR beta chain is described in this entry. This clonotype was seen only a few times. The specificity of this receptor is unknown. Base qualities are missing; no much larger clone stands one base away. The data are from a study of molecular identifiers for immune sequencing clone quantification (dated by TCRdb to 2016 to 2019). With respect to the entire study: In a replicate experiment, RNA from roughly 21,000 or 96,000 naive CD8 T cells was split into five aliquots, four of which were sequenced. CD8 T cells were used in a methods study to benchmark molecular-identifier clustering-based TCR repertoire sequencing (MIDCIRS) and TCR RNA copy counting. Here is what the overall study found, with its caveats: In CMV-specific effector cells, clones with more than 20 RNA copies contained over 99% of molecules, whereas in naive cells such clones contained under 1% of molecules. Spiked-in Jurkat TCR RNA equivalent to a single cell was reported to be detectable even among approximately 1 million naive CD8 T cells. About three recovered TCR RNA copies per cell were obtained by modeling, versus roughly 10 by digital PCR, implying a capture efficiency of 30% to 35%. Without barcode sub-clustering, chimeric consensus sequences inflated TCR diversity; chimeras reached as high as 47%. Highly expanded clone sizes could be underestimated if identical TCR molecules share a barcode. Naive libraries contained spiked-in Jurkat TCR RNA (roughly ten copies' worth), which is not part of the donor repertoire.

Naive CD8 T cell libraries were made from 20,000 to 1,000,000 sorted cells using 10%, 30% or 50% of purified RNA. Naive CD8 T cells, defined as CD8+CD4-CCR7+CD45RA+, were FACS-sorted into RLT Plus buffer on a BD FACSAria II. Approximately eleven TCR copies' worth of Jurkat RNA were spiked into roughly 19,000-1,000,000 naive CD8 T cell samples to test detection sensitivity. CD8 T cells were enriched with RosetteSep CD8+ T Cell Enrichment Cocktail and Ficoll-Paque, followed by ACK red cell lysis. Preparation of the library involved PCR. Sequencing instrument: NextSeq 500. Bulk TCR libraries were prepared as previously described, using TCR primers listed in Table S5. Total RNA was purified with the Qiagen AllPrep DNA/RNA kit. Reads from multiple sequencing runs of the same library were pooled before analysis. As for the authors' bioinformatics: Reads were retained only if an exact TCR constant sequence was present, and the retained reads were trimmed to 150 nt and grouped according to their 12-nt molecular barcodes. Reads in each barcode group were sub-clustered using a 15% Levenshtein threshold, and a quality-weighted consensus sequence was built for each RNA molecule. Non-functional sequences were filtered out, along with any lower-count sequence sitting one edit away from another sequence. Based on a fit of two negative binomial distributions, barcode sub-clusters having less than 20% of the maximum read count were discarded. In-frame beta chains were kept once TCRdb had trimmed the public reads at Q25 with fastp and called clones with MiXCR. Identical CDR3 proteins give one entry, which carries the most common genes and DNA. These V and J calls are TCRdb output, not the study's own analysis. The sample table holds some 680,000 distinct CDR3 sequences, of which around 25% were seen once. The ten most abundant clones make up 0.6% to 0.9% of the sample.

Specimen: naive CD8+ T cells from blood, with Jurkat cell RNA spiked in. The cell subset or site tag for this specimen amounts to: FACS-sorted CD8+CD4-CCR7+CD45RA+ naive T cells. This TCR was sampled from a human donor in good health. Some libraries in this study had Jurkat cell RNA spiked in.

The CDR3 protein sequence reads: CASSMDRMGYEQYF. The DNA sequence is given as TGCGCCAGCAGCATGGACAGGATGGGCTACGAGCAGTACTTC. This chain is built from TRBV5-1 and TRBJ2-7; the central 7 bases match TRBD1. CDR1 SGHRS and CDR2 YFSETQ were looked up in the germline V gene. The junction shows trimming of 4 bases on V and 3 bases on J, and the gene matches do not reach 7 bases of it. Spanning cysteine to phenylalanine, the CDR3 consists of 14 amino acids. The DNA shown is the 42-base CDR3, in frame from base 1.